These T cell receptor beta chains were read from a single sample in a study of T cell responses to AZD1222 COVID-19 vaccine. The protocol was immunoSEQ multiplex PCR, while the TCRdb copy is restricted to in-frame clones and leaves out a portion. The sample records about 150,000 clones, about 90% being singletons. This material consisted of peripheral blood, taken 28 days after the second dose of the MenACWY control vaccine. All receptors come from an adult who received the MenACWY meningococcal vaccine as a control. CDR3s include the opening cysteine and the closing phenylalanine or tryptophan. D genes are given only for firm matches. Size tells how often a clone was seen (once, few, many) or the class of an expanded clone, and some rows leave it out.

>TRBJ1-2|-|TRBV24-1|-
CATSENRDGYTF
TGTGCCACCAGTGAAAACAGGGATGGCTACACCTTC
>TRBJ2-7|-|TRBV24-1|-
CATSDSPGEGTYEQYF
TGTGCCACCAGTGATTCACCAGGGGAGGGAACCTACGAGCAGTACTTC
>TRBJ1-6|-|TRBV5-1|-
CASKGLGNNSPLHF
TGCGCCAGCAAAGGTTTAGGGAATAATTCACCCCTCCACTTT
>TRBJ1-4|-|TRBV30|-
CAWSGQVAVEKLFF
TGTGCCTGGAGTGGACAGGTGGCTGTGGAAAAACTGTTTTTT
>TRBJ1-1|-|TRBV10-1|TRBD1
CASSRTGRAGGTEAFF
TGCGCCAGCTCTCGGACAGGAAGGGCTGGGGGCACTGAAGCTTTCTTT
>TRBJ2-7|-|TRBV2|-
CASSDRRSDEQYF
TGTGCCAGCAGTGATCGTAGATCGGACGAGCAGTACTTC
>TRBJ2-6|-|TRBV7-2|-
CASSFRRGLAGANVLTF
TGTGCCAGCAGCTTCAGGCGGGGCCTAGCTGGGGCCAACGTCCTGACTTTC
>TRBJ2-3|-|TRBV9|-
CASAEGPTDTQYF
TGTGCCAGCGCGGAGGGCCCAACAGATACGCAGTATTTT
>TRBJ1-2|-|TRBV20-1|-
CSASSRQHYGYTF
TGCAGTGCTAGTTCTAGACAGCACTATGGCTACACCTTC
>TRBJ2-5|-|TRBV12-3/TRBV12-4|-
CASSQGVGETQYF
TGTGCCAGCAGTCAAGGGGTCGGAGAGACCCAGTACTTC
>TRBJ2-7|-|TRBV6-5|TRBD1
CASTLRGTYEQYF
TGTGCCAGCACCCTCAGGGGGACCTACGAGCAGTACTTC
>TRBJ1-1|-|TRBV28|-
CASSWTQSPRYGTEAFF
TGTGCCAGCAGTTGGACCCAAAGTCCCAGGTACGGCACTGAAGCTTTCTTT
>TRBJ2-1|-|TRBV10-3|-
CAVSYLGSNEQFF
TGTGCCGTAAGCTATTTGGGTTCGAATGAGCAGTTCTTC
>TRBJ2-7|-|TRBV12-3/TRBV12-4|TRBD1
CASSGDRSAQYF
TGTGCCAGCAGCGGGGACAGGTCCGCGCAGTACTTC
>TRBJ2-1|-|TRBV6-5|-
CASSYRSGARYNEQFF
TGTGCCAGCAGTTACCGTTCGGGGGCGCGGTACAATGAGCAGTTCTTC
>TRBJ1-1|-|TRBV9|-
CASSVEPGQGGVAFF
TGTGCCAGCAGCGTAGAGCCTGGGCAGGGAGGTGTGGCTTTCTTT
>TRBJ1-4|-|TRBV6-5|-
CASTGQLTNEKLFF
TGTGCCAGCACTGGGCAGCTAACTAATGAAAAACTGTTTTTT
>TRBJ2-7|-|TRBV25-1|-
CASSVDPRVEQYF
TGTGCCAGCAGTGTGGACCCTCGGGTGGAGCAGTACTTC
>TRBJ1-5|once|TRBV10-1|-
CASSPGWPQHF
TGCGCCAGCAGCCCCGGGTGGCCCCAGCATTTT
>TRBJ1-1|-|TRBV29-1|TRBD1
CSVGGAGGF
TGCAGCGTTGGTGGGGCAGGGGGTTTT
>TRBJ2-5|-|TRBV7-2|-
CASSPGGNQETQYF
TGTGCCAGCAGCCCCGGGGGAAACCAAGAGACCCAGTACTTC
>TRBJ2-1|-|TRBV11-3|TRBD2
CASSPSPLAGPYNEQFF
TGTGCCAGCAGCCCTTCTCCCCTAGCGGGACCCTACAATGAGCAGTTCTTC
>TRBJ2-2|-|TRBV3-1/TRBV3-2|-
CASSQGGPGELFF
TGTGCCAGCAGCCAAGGGGGACCCGGGGAGCTGTTTTTT
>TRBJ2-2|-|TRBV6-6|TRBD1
CASSGQGNTGELFF
TGTGCCAGCTCAGGACAGGGGAACACCGGGGAGCTGTTTTTT
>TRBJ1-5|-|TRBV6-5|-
CASRFPGEGNQPQHF
TGTGCCAGCAGGTTTCCGGGAGAGGGCAATCAGCCCCAGCATTTT
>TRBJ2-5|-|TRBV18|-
CASSPRGVQETQYF
TGTGCCAGCTCACCACGGGGGGTGCAGGAGACCCAGTACTTC
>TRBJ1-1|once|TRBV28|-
CASSFGRPGGAEAFF
TGTGCCAGCAGTTTCGGAAGGCCAGGAGGGGCTGAAGCTTTCTTT
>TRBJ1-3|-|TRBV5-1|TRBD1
CASSQGATGNTIYF
TGCGCCAGCTCCCAGGGGGCTACTGGAAACACCATATATTTT
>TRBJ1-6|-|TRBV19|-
CASLSSGQSNSPLHF
TGTGCCAGTCTGTCGTCGGGACAAAGTAATTCACCCCTCCACTTT
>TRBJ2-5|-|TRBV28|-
CATHRLWTQYF
TGTGCCACCCACCGGTTATGGACCCAGTACTTC
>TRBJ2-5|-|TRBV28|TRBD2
CASSASGGALMETQYF
TGTGCCAGCAGCGCTAGCGGGGGGGCCTTGATGGAGACCCAGTACTTC
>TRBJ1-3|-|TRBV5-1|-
CASSLGAGRNTIYF
TGCGCCAGCAGCTTGGGGGCAGGGAGAAACACCATATATTTT
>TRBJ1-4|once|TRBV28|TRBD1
CASSLTGTGNEKLFF
TGTGCCAGCAGTTTAACCGGGACAGGGAACGAAAAACTGTTTTTT
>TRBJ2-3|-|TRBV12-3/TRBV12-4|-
CASSFGGTDTQYF
TGTGCCAGCAGTTTTGGTGGAACAGATACGCAGTATTTT
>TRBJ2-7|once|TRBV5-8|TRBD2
CASSPLGGSSYEQYF
TGTGCCAGCAGCCCCTTGGGGGGGAGCTCCTACGAGCAGTACTTC
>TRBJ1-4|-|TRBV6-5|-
CASSYWGRNEKLFF
TGTGCCAGCAGTTACTGGGGGAGGAATGAAAAACTGTTTTTT
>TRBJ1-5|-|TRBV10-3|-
CATHGGHGGQPQHF
TGTGCCACCCACGGGGGCCACGGGGGACAGCCCCAGCATTTT
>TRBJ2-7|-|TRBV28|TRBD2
CASSHSLAGDTYEQYF
TGTGCCAGCAGTCACTCACTAGCGGGCGACACCTACGAGCAGTACTTC
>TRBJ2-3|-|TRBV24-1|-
CATSEFWSGDTQYF
TGTGCCACCAGTGAGTTCTGGAGTGGGGATACGCAGTATTTT
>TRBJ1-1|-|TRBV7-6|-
CASSLGTGLKDTEAFF
TGTGCCAGCAGCTTAGGCACAGGACTGAAGGATACTGAAGCTTTCTTT
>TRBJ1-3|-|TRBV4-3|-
CASSTGVASGNTIYF
TGCGCCAGCAGCACTGGGGTGGCCTCTGGAAACACCATATATTTT
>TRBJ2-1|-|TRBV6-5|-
CASSRGGNSYNEQFF
TGTGCCAGCAGTCGCGGCGGAAACTCCTACAATGAGCAGTTCTTC
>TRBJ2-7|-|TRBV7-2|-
CASSLDLVGGLRSYEQYF
TGTGCCAGCAGCTTAGATTTGGTCGGGGGTTTAAGGTCCTACGAGCAGTACTTC
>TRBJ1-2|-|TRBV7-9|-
CASSSSGYTF
TGTGCCAGCAGCTCCAGTGGCTACACCTTC
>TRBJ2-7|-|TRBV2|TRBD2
CASSAYSTSRRDEQYF
TGTGCCAGCAGTGCCTACTCGACTAGCAGAAGGGACGAGCAGTACTTC
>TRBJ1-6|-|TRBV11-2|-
CASSSKGSPSPLHF
TGTGCCAGCAGCTCAAAGGGTTCGCCCTCACCCCTCCACTTT
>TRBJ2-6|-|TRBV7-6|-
CASSLVVGGSKVGANVLTF
TGTGCCAGCAGCTTAGTCGTGGGGGGCAGCAAAGTTGGGGCCAACGTCCTGACTTTC
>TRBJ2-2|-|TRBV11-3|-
CASSSSPTGELFF
TGTGCCAGCAGCTCCTCCCCCACCGGGGAGCTGTTTTTT
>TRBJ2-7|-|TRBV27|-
CASGLGLEQYF
TGTGCCAGCGGTCTGGGATTAGAGCAGTACTTC
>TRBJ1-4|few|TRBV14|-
CASSQDPGDWGFEKLFF
TGTGCCAGCAGCCAAGATCCTGGAGACTGGGGGTTTGAAAAACTGTTTTTT
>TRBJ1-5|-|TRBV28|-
CASSSDASNQPQHF
TGTGCCAGCAGCTCGGACGCTAGCAATCAGCCCCAGCATTTT
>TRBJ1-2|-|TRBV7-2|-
CASSFSGADPYGYTF
TGTGCCAGCAGCTTTTCGGGGGCCGATCCCTATGGCTACACCTTC
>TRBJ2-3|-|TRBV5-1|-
CASRTDLTTDTQYF
TGCGCCAGCCGGACAGACCTCACAACAGATACGCAGTATTTT
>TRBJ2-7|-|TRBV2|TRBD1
CASSEVGTGIGEQYF
TGTGCCAGCAGTGAGGTGGGGACAGGGATTGGCGAGCAGTACTTC
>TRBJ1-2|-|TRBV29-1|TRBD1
CSVGMTGDTVYGYTF
TGCAGCGTTGGGATGACAGGGGACACCGTCTATGGCTACACCTTC
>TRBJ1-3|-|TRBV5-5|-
CASSTSGNTIYF
TGTGCCAGCAGTACGAGTGGAAACACCATATATTTT